Listed here are 2 T cell receptor beta chains from one sample, sequenced in a study of identical twins. TCRdb itself ran the 5' RACE reads through MiXCR, one entry per CDR3 protein. The sample yields 1.5 million to 2 million distinct CDR3 sequences, under 35% seen once. The sequencing sample was made of cord blood. Receptors originate from a newborn girl in good health.

V and J are TRBV3-1 and TRBJ2-2, with D possibly TRBD2 on 6 matching bases. Looked up from germline, CDR1 is LGHDT and CDR2 is YNNKEL (reference sequence). The V gene lost 1 base and the J gene lost 6 bases, with 9 bases spanning the gap. CDR3 length equals 14 residues. CDR3 DNA: TGTGCCAGCAGCCAAGCAACTAGCCCCGGGGAGCTGTTTTTT. Translating gives CASSQATSPGELFF.

The table lists this clonotype with a few counts. The CDR3: CASRTGTSGRVYNEQFF. CDR3 DNA sequence: TGTGCCAGCAGGACCGGGACTAGCGGGAGGGTCTACAATGAGCAGTTCTTC. The V gene is TRBV28, the J gene TRBJ2-1; TRBD2 aligns across 16 bases. Germline CDR1 MDHEN, CDR2 SYDVKM. CDR3 length equals 17 residues. With 6 bases clipped from V and 3 bases from J, the junction kept 5 bases outside the gene matches.